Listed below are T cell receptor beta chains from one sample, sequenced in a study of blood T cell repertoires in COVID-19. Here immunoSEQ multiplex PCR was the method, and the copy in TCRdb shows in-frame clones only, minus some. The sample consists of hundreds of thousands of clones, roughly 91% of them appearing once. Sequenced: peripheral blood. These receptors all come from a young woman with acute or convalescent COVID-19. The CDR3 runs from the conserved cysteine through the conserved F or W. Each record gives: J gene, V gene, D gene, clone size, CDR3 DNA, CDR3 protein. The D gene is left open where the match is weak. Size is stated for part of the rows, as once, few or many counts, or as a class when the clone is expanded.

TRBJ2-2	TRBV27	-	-	TGTGCCAGCAGTCCTAACGGGACACCGAACACCGGGGAGCTGTTTTTT	CASSPNGTPNTGELFF
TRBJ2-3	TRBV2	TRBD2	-	TGTGCCAGCAGTGGGACTAGCGGGGACTCGTTGAGCACAGATACGCAGTATTTT	CASSGTSGDSLSTDTQYF
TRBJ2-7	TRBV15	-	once	TGTGCCACCAGCAGAACCGGTGGCTACGAGCAGTACTTC	CATSRTGGYEQYF
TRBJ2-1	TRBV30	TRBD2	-	TGTGCCTGGGCGCGGGGGGCTTACAATGAGCAGTTCTTC	CAWARGAYNEQFF
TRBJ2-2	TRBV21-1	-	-	TGTGCCAGCAAGGCAGCGGGGGGCAACACCGGGGAGCTGTTTTTT	CASKAAGGNTGELFF
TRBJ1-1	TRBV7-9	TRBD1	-	TGTGCCAGCAGCGAAAGACAGGGAGGTAACACTGAAGCTTTCTTT	CASSERQGGNTEAFF
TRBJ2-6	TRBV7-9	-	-	TGTGCCAGCAGCTTATCGACACCTTCGGGGGCCAACGTCCTGACTTTC	CASSLSTPSGANVLTF
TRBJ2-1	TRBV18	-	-	TGTGCCAGCTCGAAGACCCAGGGAGGCTCCTACAATGAGCAGTTCTTC	CASSKTQGGSYNEQFF
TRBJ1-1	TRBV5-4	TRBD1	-	TGTGCCAGCAGCCCCCAGAGGGGACAGGGGGCCTTGGACGCTTTCTTT	CASSPQRGQGALDAFF
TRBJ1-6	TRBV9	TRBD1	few	TGTGCCAGCAGCGTAGACGGTGGACAGGGAGGGTCACCCCTCCACTTT	CASSVDGGQGGSPLHF
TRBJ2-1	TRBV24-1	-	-	TGTGCCACCAGTGATGGGGGGGCCCCCTACAATGAGCAGTTCTTC	CATSDGGAPYNEQFF
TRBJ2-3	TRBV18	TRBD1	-	TGTGCCAGCTCGCCAGTAGACAGGGCTGATACGCAGTATTTT	CASSPVDRADTQYF
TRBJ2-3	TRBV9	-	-	TGTGCCAGCGGCCCAGGTGGATTCACTGATACGCAGTATTTT	CASGPGGFTDTQYF
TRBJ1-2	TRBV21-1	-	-	TGTGCCAGCTCTCAGGGGGGATGTGGCTACACCTTC	CASSQGGCGYTF
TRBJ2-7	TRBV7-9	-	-	TGTGCCAGCAGCTCCCACAGGGTCCCCCACTACTACGAGCAGTACTTC	CASSSHRVPHYYEQYF
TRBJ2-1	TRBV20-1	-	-	TGCAGTGCTAGACAGGTGGATGAGCAGTTCTTC	CSARQVDEQFF
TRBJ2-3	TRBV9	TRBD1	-	TGTGCCAGCAGCGACTCGCTGGGGACAGGGGCAGATACGCAGTATTTT	CASSDSLGTGADTQYF
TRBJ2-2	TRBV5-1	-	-	TGCGCCAGCAGCTTCGGGAAGCAGAACACCGGGGAGCTGTTTTTT	CASSFGKQNTGELFF
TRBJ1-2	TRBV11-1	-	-	TGTGCCAGCAGCTTAGATGGGCCAGCCTATTATGGCTACACCTTC	CASSLDGPAYYGYTF
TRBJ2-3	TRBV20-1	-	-	TGCAGCGTAGCAGCAGATACGCAGTATTTT	CSVAADTQYF
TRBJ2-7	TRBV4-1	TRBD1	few	TGCGCCAGCAGCCAAGAGGGGCGACAGGGGGACGAGCAGTACTTC	CASSQEGRQGDEQYF
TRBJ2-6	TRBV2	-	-	TGTGCCAGCAGTGATGCAGGGTCTGGGGCCAACGTCCTGACTTTC	CASSDAGSGANVLTF
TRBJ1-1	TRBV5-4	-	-	TGTGCCAGCAGCTTGTATATGAACACTGAAGCTTTCTTT	CASSLYMNTEAFF
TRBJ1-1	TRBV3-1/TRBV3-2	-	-	TGTGCCAGCAGCCAAGGGGGGGGGCAGCACATGAACACTGAAGCTTTCTTT	CASSQGGGQHMNTEAFF
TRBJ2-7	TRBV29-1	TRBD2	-	TGCAGCGTTGAAGATCCCGGGAGGGGGGGCGAGCAGTACTTC	CSVEDPGRGGEQYF
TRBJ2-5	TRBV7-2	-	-	TGTGCCAGCAGCCGGTCCGAGGTCCTACAGACCCAGTACTTC	CASSRSEVLQTQYF
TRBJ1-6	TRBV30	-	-	TGTGCCTGGACCGTCTCAGGAAATTCACCCCTCCACTTT	CAWTVSGNSPLHF
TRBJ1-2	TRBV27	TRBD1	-	TGTGCCAGCAGTTTATCCGGGACAGAAGGCTACACCTTC	CASSLSGTEGYTF
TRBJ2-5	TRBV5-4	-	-	TGTGCCAGCAGCTTGATGGCGGGTTCCGTGGAGACCCAGTACTTC	CASSLMAGSVETQYF